This T cell receptor (beta chain) originates from a study of Ad26.COV2.S vaccination and SARS-CoV-2 variants (dated by TCRdb to the early 2020s). Describing the broader study: Donors in the vaccine arm were drawn from COV1001, a multicentre, randomized, double-blind, placebo-controlled phase I-IIa trial testing Ad26.COV2.S in healthy adults. Participants in the trial were split at random into five groups of five each, receiving low-dose or high-dose Ad26.COV2.S once or twice, or else placebo on both occasions. Dosing of Ad26.COV2.S was intramuscular, at either 5x10^10 or 1x10^11 viral particles, delivered as one shot or as two shots spaced 56 days apart. A total of 32 samples were included in the TCR-sequenced set, comprising roughly 19 Ad26.COV2.S vaccine recipients, 5 placebo recipients and 8 SARS-CoV-2 convalescent individuals. Blinding of investigators to trial group allocation was maintained during experiments and outcome assessment. TCRbeta repertoire sequencing served as the tool for gauging how specific and how broad the SARS-CoV-2-reactive T cell receptors were following Ad26.COV2.S vaccination.

What the authors observed across the whole study: Non-spike TCR breadth was comparable between vaccine and placebo recipients, consistent with the vaccine containing only spike. Ad26.COV2.S recipients had higher spike-specific TCR breadth than placebo recipients (P = 0.0014). It was noted by the authors that total T cell responses may have been underestimated by the TCR breadth and depth analyses. The study was not powered to compare responses between vaccine doses or regimens. Substantial breadth of spike-specific CD8+ and CD4+ T cell responses was reported after vaccination.

About this clone: No antigen is known for it. No qualities accompany the bases; no much larger clone lies one base away.

From cysteine to phenylalanine, the CDR3 is 16 amino acids long. The only DNA kept is the CDR3, 48 bases in frame from the first base. CDR1 and CDR2 are drawn from the germline V gene: LGHNA, YSLEER. The trim is 2 bases for V and 3 bases for J, with a gap of 14 bases between the germline ends. The treatment or condition label, read with the paper, signifies: roughly 20 received Ad26.COV2.S at low or high dose, single or two shots; 5 received placebo; per-sample allocation not given. Repertoires of vaccine and placebo recipients were sequenced from samples taken on day 63 after the first injection. Cohort 1b enrolled 25 adults aged 18-55 years at a single site in Boston, USA, between 29 July and 7 August 2020. Ad26.COV2.S consisted of a replication-incompetent adenovirus type 26 vector by which a prefusion-stabilized SARS-CoV-2 spike protein from the original Wuhan strain was expressed. TCRbeta CDR3 regions were sequenced with the immunoSEQ Assay. After extraction, genomic DNA underwent amplification by bias-controlled multiplex PCR, followed by high-throughput sequencing. On the authors' methods: To quantify the absolute abundance of every unique TCRbeta CDR3 region, sequences were collapsed and filtered. T cell fraction was estimated by normalizing TCRbeta template counts to usable DNA, which was measured by amplifying reference genes present in all nucleated cells. Repertoire TCRs were annotated as SARS-CoV-2-specific when V gene, CDR3 amino acid sequence and J gene were exactly matched to a known reactive TCR set. MIRA supplied the reference SARS-CoV-2 TCR set, which was filtered for enrichment in COVID-19-positive ImmuneCODE repertoires so that public or cross-reactive TCRs were removed. Based on the MIRA antigens, annotated TCRs were further analysed at the level of specific ORF or position within ORF. Breadth was defined as the number of annotated unique rearrangements divided by the total number of unique productive rearrangements, and depth was defined as the summed frequency of the annotated unique rearrangements. TCR breadth was compared between groups using two-sided Wilcoxon rank-sum tests. This immuneACCESS table, as held by TCRdb, lists in-frame sequences with V and J called but not all clones. Of the missing ones, under half trace to an unresolved V gene in checked studies; the others have no known cause. V and J calls and clone size are those listed in that table; D and trimming were worked out from the DNA. The sample yields about 400,000 clones; more than 85% were counted once. Of the sample, 3% to 3.5% falls within the top ten clones.

This clonotype was obtained from a person aged 18-65 years who received the Ad26.COV2.S COVID-19 vaccine or a placebo. The sample here was peripheral blood, taken in a trial of Ad26.COV2.S vaccine versus placebo. Recombination connected TRBV4-3 to TRBJ1-3, with TRBD1 tentatively as D gene (5 bases match). The CDR3 has the sequence CASSQTTGTVGNTIYF. In nucleotide form, the sequence is TGCGCCAGCAGCCAAACCACCGGGACTGTTGGAAACACCATATATTTT.